The present T cell receptor (beta chain) was sequenced within a study of beta chain features in type 1 diabetes. Whole-study context: Sorted cell examination encompassed about 110 million cells across all samples.

Sorting based on CD45RO/CCR7/CD25/CD127/CD95/CD27 separated CD4+ naive, central memory, regulatory and stem cell-like memory cells. Each population that was sorted was more than 95% pure. All of the isolated RNA was reverse transcribed, so expressed TCRB transcripts were sequenced. Clones were sequenced by immunoSEQ multiplex PCR, and TCRdb holds only the in-frame ones, with some missing. The sample includes around 600,000 clones, around 12% of them seen just once. General study points: VDJ junctions from patients with type 1 diabetes contained fewer insertions and more deletions. Shorter TCRB CDR3s, moderately but significantly so, were found in Type 1 diabetes patients in all four CD4+ subsets.

Germline lookup yields CDR1 MGHDK and CDR2 SYGVNS. CDR3 length: 15 residues. With 3 bases clipped from V and 2 bases from J, the junction kept 2 bases outside the gene matches. This clone has only a few counts. What it binds is unknown. Sequencing used naive CD4+ T cells from blood. This clonotype was obtained from a man aged 25 to 40 with type 1 diabetes. The V call is TRBV25-1, the J call TRBJ2-1; TRBD2 agrees at 9 bases. The DNA for the CDR3 is TGTGCCAGCAGTGAGACTAGCGGAGCCTACAATGAGCAGTTCTTC. Translating gives CASSETSGAYNEQFF.